The rows below give T cell receptor beta chains drawn from one sample of a study of OX40 agonist ivuxolimab in advanced cancers. Generated by immunoSEQ multiplex PCR, the TCRdb table keeps only in-frame clones and is missing some. This table holds roughly 53,000 clones, about 88% found once. Sequences were derived from CD4+ or CD8+ T cells sorted from blood, sampled in a trial of the OX40 agonist ivuxolimab. The receptor set was obtained from an adult with an advanced solid tumor such as melanoma, head and neck, liver or kidney cancer. CDR3s include the opening cysteine and the closing phenylalanine or tryptophan. The D gene is left open where the match is weak. A row's size may be missing; if present it is once, few, many or a size class.

CDR3 length	clone size	V gene	J gene	D gene	CDR3 protein	CDR3 DNA
18	.	TRBV4-1	TRBJ2-2	TRBD2	CASSQVSGTSGVVGELFF	TGCGCCAGCAGCCAGGTTTCCGGGACTAGCGGGGTCGTCGGGGAGCTGTTTTTT
14	.	TRBV19	TRBJ2-1	.	CASSIGSSYNEQFF	TGTGCCAGTAGTATCGGTAGCTCCTACAATGAGCAGTTCTTC
11	.	TRBV6-1	TRBJ2-1	.	CASSDGPWEFF	TGTGCCAGCAGTGATGGCCCCTGGGAGTTCTTC
11	.	TRBV10-3	TRBJ1-1	.	CATKGNTEAFF	TGTGCCACCAAGGGGAACACTGAAGCTTTCTTT
15	.	TRBV9	TRBJ2-1	.	CASSLAWGRGNEQFF	TGTGCCAGCAGCCTCGCCTGGGGGCGCGGTAATGAGCAGTTCTTC
14	.	TRBV6-4	TRBJ1-3	.	CASSDSEVGNTIYF	TGTGCCAGCAGTGACTCGGAAGTAGGAAACACCATATATTTT
16	.	TRBV7-8	TRBJ2-1	.	CASSLNGQLTYNEQFF	TGTGCCAGCAGCTTAAACGGACAGCTAACCTACAATGAGCAGTTCTTC
14	.	TRBV27	TRBJ1-1	.	CASSIMGANTEAFF	TGTGCCAGCAGTATCATGGGGGCGAACACTGAAGCTTTCTTT
18	.	TRBV10-1	TRBJ2-3	.	CASRPGVGGGRPEDTQYF	TGCGCCAGCAGGCCTGGGGTTGGCGGGGGCCGGCCGGAGGATACGCAGTATTTT
12	once	TRBV15	TRBJ2-1	.	CATSRDMNEQFF	TGTGCCACCAGCAGGGACATGAATGAGCAGTTCTTC
17	.	TRBV9	TRBJ2-1	.	CASSPRGGADSYNEQFF	TGTGCCAGCAGCCCCCGGGGAGGAGCGGACTCCTACAATGAGCAGTTCTTC
14	once	TRBV30	TRBJ1-3	.	CAWSAIYSGNTIYF	TGTGCCTGGAGTGCCATTTACTCTGGAAACACCATATATTTT
15	.	TRBV6-4	TRBJ2-2	TRBD2	CASSLTSGNTGELFF	TGTGCCAGCAGTCTGACTAGCGGGAACACCGGGGAGCTGTTTTTT
18	.	TRBV23-1	TRBJ2-7	TRBD1	CASSQPPTRGRLGYEQYF	TGCGCCAGCAGTCAACCCCCGACCAGGGGGCGGTTGGGCTACGAGCAGTACTTC
12	.	TRBV6-1	TRBJ1-5	.	CASSGGGQPQHF	TGTGCCAGCAGTGGTGGGGGGCAGCCCCAGCATTTT
15	.	TRBV6-5	TRBJ2-7	TRBD1	CASSYGTGGSYEQYF	TGTGCCAGCAGTTACGGAACAGGGGGCTCGTACGAGCAGTACTTC
13	.	TRBV11-2	TRBJ1-1	.	CASSLGLETEAFF	TGTGCCAGCAGTCTTGGGCTCGAGACTGAAGCTTTCTTT
13	.	TRBV7-3	TRBJ2-3	.	CASSLNRGDTQYF	TGTGCCAGCAGCCTTAATCGAGGGGATACGCAGTATTTT
12	.	TRBV10-3	TRBJ1-1	.	CATQGVRTEAFF	TGTGCCACACAGGGAGTTCGAACTGAAGCTTTCTTT
13	.	TRBV5-1	TRBJ1-1	TRBD1	CATHGQEATEAFF	TGCGCAACGCACGGACAGGAGGCCACTGAAGCTTTCTTT
16	.	TRBV5-4	TRBJ1-4	TRBD1	CASSFGGGTATEKLFF	TGTGCCAGCAGCTTCGGTGGGGGGACAGCGACTGAAAAACTGTTTTTT
15	.	TRBV27	TRBJ2-5	.	CASSLQTGFQETQYF	TGTGCCAGCAGTCTCCAGACAGGTTTTCAAGAGACCCAGTACTTC
15	.	TRBV9	TRBJ2-7	.	CASSGQVSGAYEQYF	TGTGCCAGCAGCGGACAGGTTTCCGGGGCCTACGAGCAGTACTTC
15	.	TRBV18	TRBJ1-2	.	CASSLRRGEGRDYTF	TGTGCCAGCTCACTACGTCGGGGCGAAGGGCGTGACTACACCTTC
17	.	TRBV7-9	TRBJ1-1	.	CASSLGWGSTENTEAFF	TGTGCCAGCAGCTTAGGTTGGGGGTCGACAGAGAACACTGAAGCTTTCTTT
15	.	TRBV11-2	TRBJ2-3	TRBD2	CASSPWTSGTDTQYF	TGTGCCAGCAGCCCATGGACTAGCGGGACAGATACGCAGTATTTT
14	few	TRBV19	TRBJ1-6	TRBD1	CASSIQGGDSPLHF	TGTGCCAGTAGTATACAGGGGGGGGATTCACCCCTCCACTTT
15	.	TRBV7-9	TRBJ2-7	TRBD2	CASSHTSGSIYEQYF	TGTGCCAGCAGCCACACTAGCGGGAGCATCTACGAGCAGTACTTC
13	.	TRBV6-1	TRBJ2-7	.	CASSAGTSYEQYF	TGTGCCAGCAGTGCGGGCACCTCCTACGAGCAGTACTTC